Listed below are T cell receptor beta chains from one sample, sequenced in a study of T cell responses to AZD1222 COVID-19 vaccine. The method was immunoSEQ multiplex PCR; TCRdb's version includes in-frame clones alone and lacks a portion of them. The profile shows about 130,000 clones, 80% to 95% of them singletons. The specimen comprised peripheral blood, sampled on day 0 of MenACWY control vaccination. These receptors were obtained from an adult in good health. The CDR3 runs from the conserved cysteine through the conserved F or W. A D gene is named only where the DNA matches it firmly. Clone size is given for some rows only: seen once, a few or many times, or a class if the clone is expanded.

v_gene: TRBV28; len: 16; d_gene: TRBD1; abundance: once; j_gene: TRBJ2-1; CDR3nt: TGTGCCAGCAGTTTATTTGGGACAGGGCGAAACAATGAGCAGTTCTTC; CDR3aa: CASSLFGTGRNNEQFF
v_gene: TRBV19; len: 17; d_gene: NA; abundance: NA; j_gene: TRBJ1-4; CDR3nt: TGTGCCAGTAGTATCGGCGGGCGGGGCGCACCTAATGAAAAACTGTTTTTT; CDR3aa: CASSIGGRGAPNEKLFF
v_gene: TRBV19; len: 14; d_gene: TRBD1; abundance: NA; j_gene: TRBJ2-3; CDR3nt: TGTGCCAGTAGTAGCGGACAGGGCCCAGATACGCAGTATTTT; CDR3aa: CASSSGQGPDTQYF
v_gene: TRBV5-4; len: 14; d_gene: NA; abundance: once; j_gene: TRBJ1-2; CDR3nt: TGTGCCAGCAGCGCCCAGGGCGGGAACTATGGCTACACCTTC; CDR3aa: CASSAQGGNYGYTF
v_gene: TRBV7-2; len: 15; d_gene: NA; abundance: NA; j_gene: TRBJ1-2; CDR3nt: TGTGCCAGCAGCTTAAGGGGGAATACTAACTATGGCTACACCTTC; CDR3aa: CASSLRGNTNYGYTF
v_gene: TRBV2; len: 15; d_gene: NA; abundance: NA; j_gene: TRBJ1-3; CDR3nt: TGTGCCAGCAGTCTTTCAGGGAGTTGGGGAAACACCATATATTTT; CDR3aa: CASSLSGSWGNTIYF
v_gene: TRBV7-9; len: 18; d_gene: TRBD2; abundance: NA; j_gene: TRBJ2-1; CDR3nt: TGTGCCAGCAGCTTACCCCCCCGACTAGCGGGAATAACCAATGAGCAGTTCTTC; CDR3aa: CASSLPPRLAGITNEQFF
v_gene: TRBV5-1; len: 13; d_gene: NA; abundance: NA; j_gene: TRBJ1-1; CDR3nt: TGCGCCAGCAGCACGCAGGGGAACACTGAAGCTTTCTTT; CDR3aa: CASSTQGNTEAFF
v_gene: TRBV15; len: 14; d_gene: NA; abundance: NA; j_gene: TRBJ2-7; CDR3nt: TGTGCCACCAGCAGTTGGGACTCCTCCTACGAGCAGTACTTC; CDR3aa: CATSSWDSSYEQYF
v_gene: TRBV2; len: 13; d_gene: TRBD1; abundance: NA; j_gene: TRBJ1-1; CDR3nt: TGTGCCAGCAGAGTACAGGGGGGGACTGAAGCTTTCTTT; CDR3aa: CASRVQGGTEAFF
v_gene: TRBV10-1; len: 13; d_gene: NA; abundance: NA; j_gene: TRBJ1-1; CDR3nt: TGCGCCAGCAGTGAGTCATTGAACACTGAAGCTTTCTTT; CDR3aa: CASSESLNTEAFF
v_gene: TRBV7-2; len: 14; d_gene: NA; abundance: NA; j_gene: TRBJ2-5; CDR3nt: TGTGCCAGCAGCTTAGTGACCTACCAAGAGACCCAGTACTTC; CDR3aa: CASSLVTYQETQYF
v_gene: TRBV2; len: 12; d_gene: NA; abundance: NA; j_gene: TRBJ2-1; CDR3nt: TGTGCCAGCAGTGAACCTAGGGATGAGCAGTTCTTC; CDR3aa: CASSEPRDEQFF
v_gene: TRBV19; len: 12; d_gene: NA; abundance: NA; j_gene: TRBJ2-1; CDR3nt: TGTGCCAGTAGTCCTTTTGGTAATGAGCAGTTCTTC; CDR3aa: CASSPFGNEQFF
v_gene: TRBV28; len: 14; d_gene: NA; abundance: NA; j_gene: TRBJ2-1; CDR3nt: TGTGCCAGCAGAACGACAGGTAGATACAATGAGCAGTTCTTC; CDR3aa: CASRTTGRYNEQFF